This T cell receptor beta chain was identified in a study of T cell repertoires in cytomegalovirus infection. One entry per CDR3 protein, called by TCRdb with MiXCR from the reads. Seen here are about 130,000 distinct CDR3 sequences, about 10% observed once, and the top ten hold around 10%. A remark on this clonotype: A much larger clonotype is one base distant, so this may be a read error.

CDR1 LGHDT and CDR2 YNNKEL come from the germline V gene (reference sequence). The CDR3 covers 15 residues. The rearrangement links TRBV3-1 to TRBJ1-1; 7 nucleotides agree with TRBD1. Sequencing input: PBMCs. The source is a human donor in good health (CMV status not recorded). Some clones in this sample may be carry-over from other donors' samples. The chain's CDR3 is CATSQARTGNTEAFF. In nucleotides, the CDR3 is TGTGCCACCAGCCAAGCCAGGACAGGGAACACTGAAGCTTTCTTT.